Listed below are T cell receptor beta chains from one sample, sequenced in a study of T cell repertoires in cytomegalovirus infection. One entry per CDR3 protein results from TCRdb running MiXCR on the reads. Of about 830,000 distinct CDR3 sequences detected, 30% to 35% appear once; the ten largest clones hold over 10%. No antigen is known for these receptors. The sample was cultured CD8+ T cells from PBMCs, taken from culture after CMV antigen stimulation. The receptors originated from a human donor in good health (CMV status not recorded). Some clones in this sample may be carry-over from other donors' samples. Each CDR3 is given with its conserved first and last residue. The order of the fields is V gene, clone size, J gene, D gene, CDR3 DNA, CDR3 protein. The D gene is left open where the match is weak. The size of a clone is reported for some rows only, either as once, few or many, or as a class for expanded clones.

>TRBV27|.|TRBJ1-3|.
TGTGCCAGCAGTTTATTTCCCTCCTTTCGGATATTTGGGACTGGAAACACCATATATTTT
CASSLFPSFRIFGTGNTIYF
>TRBV4-1|.|TRBJ2-1|TRBD2
TGCGCCAGCAGCCAAGATCGGCTAGCGGGGTCCTACAATGAGCAGTTCTTC
CASSQDRLAGSYNEQFF
>TRBV7-6|many|TRBJ2-2|TRBD1
TGTGCCAGCAGCCCGGACAGGGGCACCGGGGAGCTGTTTTTT
CASSPDRGTGELFF
>TRBV14|.|TRBJ1-1|TRBD1
TGTGCCAGCAGCCAACCTAATACCTACGACAGGGCGAACACTGAAGCTTTCTTT
CASSQPNTYDRANTEAFF
>TRBV12-3/TRBV12-4|few|TRBJ1-1|.
TGTGCCAGCCATTACGCTGAAGCTTTCTTT
CASHYAEAFF
>TRBV7-8|many|TRBJ2-7|TRBD2
TGTGCCAGCAGCTTACGGAGGGATCCGGGACTAGGTATACTCAGCGAGCAGTACTTC
CASSLRRDPGLGILSEQYF
>TRBV27|few|TRBJ1-1|TRBD1
TGTGCCAGCAATCCGGGACAGGGAACGAACACTGAAGCTTTCTTT
CASNPGQGTNTEAFF
>TRBV4-1|few|TRBJ2-1|TRBD2
TGCGCCAGCAGCCAAGGACTAGCGGGGGAAAAGCATGAGCAGTTCTTC
CASSQGLAGEKHEQFF
>TRBV29-1|.|TRBJ2-3|.
TGCAGCGACCGGGACAGCACAGATACGCAGTATTTT
CSDRDSTDTQYF
>TRBV27|.|TRBJ2-7|TRBD2
TGTGCCAGCAGTTTGTCCGCGGGGGGCCCCTACGAGCAGTACTTC
CASSLSAGGPYEQYF
>TRBV7-2|many|TRBJ1-1|TRBD1
TGTGCCAGCAGCTCTCCGGGACAGGGAATCACTGAAGCTTTCTTT
CASSSPGQGITEAFF
>TRBV20-1|.|TRBJ2-1|.
TGCAGTGCTAGAGATACGACTACCACCTACAATGAGCAGTTCTTC
CSARDTTTTYNEQFF
>TRBV7-8|many|TRBJ1-1|.
TGTGCCAGCAGCTTAGCCCACCGGAGTCAGAACACTGAAGCTTTCTTT
CASSLAHRSQNTEAFF
>TRBV7-8|many|TRBJ2-3|TRBD2
TGTGCCAGCAGCTCCCCGACTAGCGACTCTAGCACAGATACGCAGTATTTT
CASSSPTSDSSTDTQYF
>TRBV2|few|TRBJ1-3|.
TGTGCCAGCAGTGCCACAGTGGGGGTTGGAAACACCATATATTTT
CASSATVGVGNTIYF
>TRBV9|few|TRBJ1-2|.
TGTGCCAGCAGCTCTAGATTACATGGCTACACCTTC
CASSSRLHGYTF
>TRBV12-3/TRBV12-4|.|TRBJ1-5|.
TGTGCCAGCAGTGCAGGACGTGTTCAGCCCCAGCATTTT
CASSAGRVQPQHF
>TRBV6-1|.|TRBJ1-1|.
TGTGCCAGCGAAAGTGGCCGACGGAACACTGAAGCTTTCTTT
CASESGRRNTEAFF
>TRBV7-6|.|TRBJ2-2|TRBD1
TGTGCCAGCAGCCCTAGGACAGGGCCGAACACCGGGGAGCTGTTTTTT
CASSPRTGPNTGELFF
>TRBV13|few|TRBJ2-2|.
TGTGCCAGCAGCCCGTTCGGGTCTACGGACACCGGGGAGCTGTTTTTT
CASSPFGSTDTGELFF
>TRBV27|.|TRBJ1-1|.
TGTGCCAGCAGTTATCGAGGGGTCGCTGAAGCTTTCTTT
CASSYRGVAEAFF
>TRBV5-4|.|TRBJ1-1|TRBD1
TGTGCCAGCAGCTACCAGGGGGGCATGAACACTGAAGCTTTCTTT
CASSYQGGMNTEAFF
>TRBV27|.|TRBJ1-4|TRBD1
TGTGCCAGCAGTTCCCTGGGGACAGGAGCAACTAATGAAAAACTGTTTTTT
CASSSLGTGATNEKLFF
>TRBV4-1|few|TRBJ2-3|.
TGCGCCAGCAGCCAAGCCGGGGTGGATACGCAGTATTTT
CASSQAGVDTQYF
>TRBV7-4|.|TRBJ1-1|.
TGTGCCAGCAGCTTAGACGGTTACGGCTACACTGAAGCTTTCTTT
CASSLDGYGYTEAFF
>TRBV6-6|few|TRBJ2-2|.
TGTGCCAGCAGTTACTCACCCGGGGAGCTGTTTTTT
CASSYSPGELFF
>TRBV12-3/TRBV12-4|.|TRBJ1-2|.
TGTGCCAGCAGTTTAGCGCCGGGATTCCTCTATGGCTACACCTTC
CASSLAPGFLYGYTF
>TRBV7-9|many|TRBJ2-3|.
TGTGCCAGCAGCCCAGACAACCGGGGCGGGGAGAACACAGATACGCAGTATTTT
CASSPDNRGGENTDTQYF
>TRBV7-6|few|TRBJ2-7|.
TGTGCCAGCAGCCCCGGACCGGGCTACGAGCAGTACTTC
CASSPGPGYEQYF
>TRBV19|few|TRBJ2-3|TRBD2
TGTGCCAGTAGCGGGGGGTTCACAGATACGCAGTATTTT
CASSGGFTDTQYF
>TRBV7-9|many|TRBJ2-1|TRBD1
TGTGCCAGCAGCTTATGGGACAGGGGGCGCATGGATGAGCAGTTCTTC
CASSLWDRGRMDEQFF
>TRBV4-3|.|TRBJ1-3|.
TGCGCCAGCAGCCAAGTATGGCAGCGAGCTGGAAACACCATATATTTT
CASSQVWQRAGNTIYF
>TRBV7-2|many|TRBJ1-3|.
TGTGCCAGCAGTCCGCGAATGGGGAGTTTCTCTGGAAACACCATATATTTT
CASSPRMGSFSGNTIYF
>TRBV6-1|few|TRBJ1-2|.
TGTGCGTCCCAGGACAGATTGATCTATGGCTACACCTTC
CASQDRLIYGYTF
>TRBV7-6|many|TRBJ2-1|TRBD2
TGTGCCAGCAGCTCGGGGGATAGCGGGGGGATCTACAATGAGCAGTTCTTC
CASSSGDSGGIYNEQFF
>TRBV10-3|few|TRBJ2-3|.
TGTGCCATCAGTGCATCCGGGGGCACGCGAGACACAGATACGCAGTATTTT
CAISASGGTRDTDTQYF
>TRBV19|few|TRBJ2-1|.
TGTGCCAGTAGTCCCAGACCTCAGAGGAATGAGCAGTTCTTC
CASSPRPQRNEQFF
>TRBV27|.|TRBJ1-5|.
TGTGCCACCCACGGGAAAGGCAGCAATCAGCCCCAGCATTTT
CATHGKGSNQPQHF
>TRBV3-1|once|TRBJ2-2|TRBD2
TGTGTCAGCAGCCAGCGAGCGGGCGGGGGCACCGGGGAGCTGTTTTTT
CVSSQRAGGGTGELFF
>TRBV7-9|few|TRBJ1-4|TRBD1
TGTGCCAGCAGCGAGACAGGGGGCAATGAAAAACTGTTTTTT
CASSETGGNEKLFF
>TRBV6-8|once|TRBJ2-2|.
TGTGCCAGCAAAGGACGGGGGACCACCGGGGAGCTGTTTTTT
CASKGRGTTGELFF
>TRBV20-1|.|TRBJ2-3|TRBD2
TGCAATGCTAGAGATATAGGACTAGCGGGGCCAGATACGCAGTATTTT
CNARDIGLAGPDTQYF
>TRBV2|.|TRBJ1-5|TRBD1
TGTGCCAGCAGTGAAACCGGGACAGGGAATCAGCCCCAGCATTTT
CASSETGTGNQPQHF
>TRBV4-1|few|TRBJ2-1|TRBD1
TGCGCCAGCAGCGTACAACAGGGGGAGTTCGGATACAATGAGCAGTTCTTC
CASSVQQGEFGYNEQFF